The 12 T cell receptor beta chains given below trace back to one sample, sequenced in a study of metastatic and nonmetastatic thyroid tumors. TCRdb used MiXCR to call clones anew from the PCR reads. This table holds around 26,000 clones, around 20% found once. No treatment had been given to any patient before thyroid surgery. Input material: blood. The origin of the receptors is a female donor with papillary thyroid cancer or a benign thyroid nodule (not recorded which). Some clones in this sample may be carry-over from other donors' samples.

The chain combines TRBV4-2 with TRBJ2-1; 10 bases fit TRBD2. This CDR3 spans 16 amino acids. Trimming took 1 base from V and 7 from J; bases not matched to a gene: 7. CDR1 is LGHNA and CDR2 is YNFKEQ in the germline V gene. The CDR3 loop reads CASSQGSGGASNEQFF. The DNA of the CDR3 is TGTGCCAGCAGCCAAGGCAGCGGGGGGGCCTCTAATGAGCAGTTCTTC.

The V gene is TRBV11-1, the J gene TRBJ2-6, with D tentatively TRBD1 or TRBD2 (5 bases each). Trimming removed 7 bases at V and 8 bases at J, with 18 bases between. The CDR3 is 15 amino acids. Germline V gene data show CDR1 as SGHAT and CDR2 as FQDESV (reference sequence). The CDR3 bases are TGTGCCAGCATCTATGGGTCGTGGGGGTCCAACGTCCTGACTTTC. This gives the protein CASIYGSWGSNVLTF. Full variable domain (outside the CDR3, taken from reference TRBV11-1 and TRBJ2-6): EAEVAQSPRYKITEKSQAVAFWCDPISGHATLYWYRQILGQGPELLVQFQDESVVDDSQLPKDRFSAERLKGVDSTLKIQPAELGDSAMYLCASIYGSWGSNVLTFGAGSRLTVL.

Regarding this clone: At one end the junction does not follow the germline gene, possibly because of a read error. The V and J genes are TRBV5-1 and TRBJ2-2; a weak D match, TRBD1 (6 bases). Looked up from germline, CDR1 is SGHRS and CDR2 is YFSETQ. The CDR3 has 13 amino acids. The CDR3 reads CASTVRGAGELIF. The CDR3 DNA sequence: TGCGCCAGCACTGTCAGGGGAGCCGGGGAGCTGATTTTT.

Within the sample, this clone is medium-sized (0.01 to 0.1%). The J gene is TRBJ1-2, the V gene TRBV12-3 or TRBV12-4, with 8 bases matching TRBD1. V was pared by 5 bases and J by 2 bases, with 4 bases of the junction left unmatched. The CDR3 has 14 amino acids. The CDR3 DNA reads TGTGCCAGCAGTGGACAGGGCTCAAACTATGGCTACACCTTC. Amino acid sequence: CASSGQGSNYGYTF.

In its sample, this clone is medium-sized (0.01 to 0.1%). The genes are TRBV6-2 or TRBV6-3 and TRBJ1-2; 10 nucleotides line up with TRBD1. The CDR3 loop spans 13 amino acids. CDR1 is MNHEY, CDR2 SVGEGT, per germline. V shed 5 bases and J 8 bases; nucleotides not matched to a gene: 5. The CDR3 loop reads CASSRTGGRGYTF. For the CDR3, the DNA is TGTGCCAGCAGTCGGACAGGGGGTCGGGGCTACACCTTC.

As regards this clone: The conserved phenylalanine or tryptophan normally closing the CDR3 is absent here, so this likely arose from a read error. The DNA is left out, because the CDR3 cannot be placed on it with certainty; the CDR3 is given as TCRdb lists it. The V and J genes are TRBV9 and TRBJ2-7; the table's D call TRBD2 went unverified against the DNA. The CDR3 is 18 residues long, ends included. Germline V gene sequence: CDR1 SGDLS, CDR2 YYNGEE. CDR3: CASSVVAGVLAGKYEKYL.

The table lists this clone with many counts. The gene calls are TRBV9 and TRBJ2-7; TRBD2 matches 10 bases. Germline values: CDR1 SGDLS, CDR2 YYNGEE. The CDR3 sequence is 16 residues long. The ends lost 0 bases at V and 3 bases at J; junction bases unmatched: 6. CDR3 loop: CASSVGVAGGIYEQYF. The CDR3, as DNA: TGTGCCAGCAGCGTAGGGGTAGCGGGGGGCATCTACGAGCAGTACTTC.

This clone was seen repeatedly, ten times or more. The genes are TRBV20-1 and TRBJ2-5; 13 bases match TRBD2. The ends lost 6 bases at V and 9 bases at J; junction bases unmatched: 10. Germline CDR1 DFQATT, CDR2 SNEGSKA (reference sequence). The CDR3 length is 14 residues. In DNA form, the CDR3 reads TGCAGTGCCATACTAGCGGGGGGGGTCATGGCCCAGTACTTC. Translated, it gives CSAILAGGVMAQYF.

This clone has a count of ten or more. The V gene is TRBV7-3, the J gene TRBJ2-5; TRBD2 aligns across 9 bases. Germline-derived CDR1 and CDR2 are SGHTA and FQGTGA. The CDR3 loop spans 16 amino acids. V shed 1 base, J shed 1 base, and the junction held 4 bases outside the gene matches. CDR3 sequence: CASSLNGGGVQETQYF. The CDR3 coding sequence is TGTGCCAGCAGCTTAAATGGCGGGGGGGTCCAAGAGACCCAGTACTTC.

This clone was counted at least ten times. The junction departs from the called germline gene at one end, perhaps through a read error. This sequence joins TRBV5-1 and TRBJ2-2, with 7 bases matching TRBD1. Germline V gives CDR1 SGHRS, CDR2 YFSETQ. This CDR3 contains 17 residues. This chain's CDR3 is CTSSPKTGPGNTGELFF. In DNA, the CDR3 is TGCACCAGCAGCCCGAAGACAGGGCCGGGGAACACCGGGGAGCTGTTTTTT.

This clone was counted ten times or more. This chain links TRBV7-9 with TRBJ2-3, with TRBD2 matching over 8 bases. CDR1 and CDR2 from the germline V gene are SEHNR and FQNEAQ (reference sequence). The CDR3 contains 15 residues. J lost 3 bases, V lost 5 bases, and 7 bases had no gene match. CDR3 amino acids: CASSDTSGPTDTQYF. Written as DNA, the CDR3 is TGTGCCAGCAGCGACACTAGCGGTCCGACAGATACGCAGTATTTT.

This clone is classed as medium-sized (0.01 to 0.1%). The chain links TRBV12-3 or TRBV12-4 to TRBJ2-7; 7 nucleotides align to TRBD1. The CDR3 extends over 12 amino acids. V shed 6 bases and J 6 bases; nucleotides not matched to a gene: 5. The CDR3 region is CASSRQGGEQYF. CDR3 nucleotides: TGTGCCAGCAGCCGACAGGGCGGCGAGCAGTACTTC.